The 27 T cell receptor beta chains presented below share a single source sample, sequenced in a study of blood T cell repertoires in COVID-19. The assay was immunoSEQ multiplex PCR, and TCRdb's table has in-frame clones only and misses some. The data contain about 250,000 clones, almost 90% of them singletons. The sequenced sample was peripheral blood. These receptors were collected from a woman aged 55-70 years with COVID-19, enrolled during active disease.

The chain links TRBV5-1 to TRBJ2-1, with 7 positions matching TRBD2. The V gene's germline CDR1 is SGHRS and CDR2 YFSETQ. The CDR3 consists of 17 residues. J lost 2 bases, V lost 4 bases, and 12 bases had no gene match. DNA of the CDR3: TGCGCCAGCAGCAGCGGGGATGCGGGGGTCCCCTACAATGAGCAGTTCTTC. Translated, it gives CASSSGDAGVPYNEQFF.

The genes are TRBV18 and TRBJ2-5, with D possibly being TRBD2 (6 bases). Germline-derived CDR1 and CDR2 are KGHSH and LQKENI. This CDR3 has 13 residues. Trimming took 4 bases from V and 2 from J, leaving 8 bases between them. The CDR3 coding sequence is TGTGCCAGCTCACAGGCGGGGCAAGAGACCCAGTACTTC. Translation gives CASSQAGQETQYF.

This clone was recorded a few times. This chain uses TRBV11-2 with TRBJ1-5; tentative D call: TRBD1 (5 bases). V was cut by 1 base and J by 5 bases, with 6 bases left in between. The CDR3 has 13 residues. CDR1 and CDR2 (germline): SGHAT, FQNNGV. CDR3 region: CASSLGRDQPQHF. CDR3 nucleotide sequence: TGTGCCAGCAGCTTAGGCAGGGATCAGCCCCAGCATTTT. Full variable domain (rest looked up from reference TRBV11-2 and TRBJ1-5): EAGVAQSPRYKIIEKRQSVAFWCNPISGHATLYWYQQILGQGPKLLIQFQNNGVVDDSQLPKDRFSAERLKGVDSTLKIQPAKLEDSAVYLCASSLGRDQPQHFGDGTRLSIL.

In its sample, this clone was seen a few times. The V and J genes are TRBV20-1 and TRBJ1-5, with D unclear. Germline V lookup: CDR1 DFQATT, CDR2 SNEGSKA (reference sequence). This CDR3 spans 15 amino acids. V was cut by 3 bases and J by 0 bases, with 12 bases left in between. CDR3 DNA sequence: TGCAGTGCTAGTTTCGAGGAACATAGCAATCAGCCCCAGCATTTT. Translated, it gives CSASFEEHSNQPQHF.

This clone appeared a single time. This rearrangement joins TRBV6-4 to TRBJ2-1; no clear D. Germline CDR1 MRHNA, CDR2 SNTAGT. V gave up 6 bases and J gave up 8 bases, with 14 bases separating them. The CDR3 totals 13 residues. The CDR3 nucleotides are TGTGCCAGCAGCCGCTTCAGGTGGGATGAGCAGTTCTTC. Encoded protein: CASSRFRWDEQFF.

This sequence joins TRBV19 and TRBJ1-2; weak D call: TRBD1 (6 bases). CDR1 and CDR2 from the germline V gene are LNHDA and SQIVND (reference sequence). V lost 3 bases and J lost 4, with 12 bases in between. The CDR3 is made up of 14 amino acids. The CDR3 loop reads CASSIDRLIYGYTF. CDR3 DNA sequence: TGTGCCAGTAGTATTGACAGGCTGATCTATGGCTACACCTTC.

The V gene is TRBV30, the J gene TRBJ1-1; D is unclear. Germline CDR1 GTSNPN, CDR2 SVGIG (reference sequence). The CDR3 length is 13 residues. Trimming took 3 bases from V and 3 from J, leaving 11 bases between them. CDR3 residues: CAWSRGWDTEAFF. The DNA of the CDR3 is TGTGCCTGGAGCCGCGGGTGGGACACTGAAGCTTTCTTT.

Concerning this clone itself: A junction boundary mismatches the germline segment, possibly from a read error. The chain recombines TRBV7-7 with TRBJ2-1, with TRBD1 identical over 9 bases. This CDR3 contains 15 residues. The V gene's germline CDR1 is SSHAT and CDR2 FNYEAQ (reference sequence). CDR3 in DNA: TGTGCTAGCAGCTTTGGGACAGGGACATACAATGAGCAGTTCTTC. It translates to CASSFGTGTYNEQFF.

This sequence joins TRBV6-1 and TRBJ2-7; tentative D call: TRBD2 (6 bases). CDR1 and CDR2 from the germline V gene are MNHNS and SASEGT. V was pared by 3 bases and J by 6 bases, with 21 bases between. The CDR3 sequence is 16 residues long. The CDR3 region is CASSDQPGRGRGEQYF. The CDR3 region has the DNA TGTGCCAGCAGTGACCAACCGGGGCGGGGTAGGGGCGAGCAGTACTTC.

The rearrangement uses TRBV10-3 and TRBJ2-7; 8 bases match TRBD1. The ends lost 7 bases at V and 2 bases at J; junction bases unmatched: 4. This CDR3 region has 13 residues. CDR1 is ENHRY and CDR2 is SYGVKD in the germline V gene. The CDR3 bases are TGTGCCATCACCTGGGACAGGACCTACGAGCAGTACTTC. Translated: CAITWDRTYEQYF.

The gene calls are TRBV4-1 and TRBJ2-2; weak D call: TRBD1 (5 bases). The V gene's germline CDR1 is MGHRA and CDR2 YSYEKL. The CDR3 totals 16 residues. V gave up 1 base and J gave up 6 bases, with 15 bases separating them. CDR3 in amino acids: CASSQVGRDLPGELFF. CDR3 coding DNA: TGCGCCAGCAGCCAAGTGGGCAGGGATTTGCCCGGGGAGCTGTTTTTT.

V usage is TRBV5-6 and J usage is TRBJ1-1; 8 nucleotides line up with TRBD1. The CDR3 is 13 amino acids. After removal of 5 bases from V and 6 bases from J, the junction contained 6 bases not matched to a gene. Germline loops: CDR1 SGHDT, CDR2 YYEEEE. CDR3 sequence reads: CASRVTGGPEAFF. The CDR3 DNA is TGTGCCAGCAGGGTAACAGGGGGACCTGAAGCTTTCTTT.

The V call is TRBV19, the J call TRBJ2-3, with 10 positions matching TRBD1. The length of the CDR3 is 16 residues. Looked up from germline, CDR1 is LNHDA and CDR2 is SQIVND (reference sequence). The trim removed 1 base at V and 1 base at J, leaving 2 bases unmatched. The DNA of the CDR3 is TGTGCCAGTAGTATAGGAGGACAGGGGGGCACAGATACGCAGTATTTT. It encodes CASSIGGQGGTDTQYF.

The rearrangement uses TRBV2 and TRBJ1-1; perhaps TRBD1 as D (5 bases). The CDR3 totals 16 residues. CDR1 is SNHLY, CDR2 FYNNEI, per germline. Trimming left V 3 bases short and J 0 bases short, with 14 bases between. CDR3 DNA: TGTGCCAGCAGTGAGGGCGGGGGTCTTATGAACACTGAAGCTTTCTTT. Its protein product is CASSEGGGLMNTEAFF.

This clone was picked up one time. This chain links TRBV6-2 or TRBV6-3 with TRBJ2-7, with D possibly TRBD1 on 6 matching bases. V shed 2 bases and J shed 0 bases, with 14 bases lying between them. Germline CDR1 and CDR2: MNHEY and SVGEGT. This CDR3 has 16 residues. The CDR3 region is CASSYRSGVPSYEQYF. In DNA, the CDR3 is TGTGCCAGCAGTTACCGGTCAGGGGTCCCCTCCTACGAGCAGTACTTC.

CDR3 nucleotide sequence: TGTGCCAGTAGTCTCCGGGACAGGGACTACGAGCAGTACTTC. Its translation is CASSLRDRDYEQYF. The chain joins TRBV19 to TRBJ2-7; TRBD1 aligns across 9 bases. Trimming removed 5 bases from V and 3 bases from J; junction bases left unmatched: 5. Germline V lookup: CDR1 LNHDA, CDR2 SQIVND (reference sequence). There are 14 residues in the CDR3.

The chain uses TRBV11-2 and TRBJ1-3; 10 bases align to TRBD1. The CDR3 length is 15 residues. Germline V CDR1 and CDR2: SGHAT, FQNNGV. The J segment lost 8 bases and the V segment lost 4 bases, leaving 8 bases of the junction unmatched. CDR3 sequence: CASSSAGTGADTIYF. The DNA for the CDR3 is TGTGCCAGCAGCTCCGCCGGGACAGGGGCCGACACCATATATTTT.

This CDR3 is CASSREGLDTEAFF. The CDR3 nucleotides read TGCGCCAGCAGCAGGGAGGGTCTCGACACTGAAGCTTTCTTT. The V gene is TRBV5-1, the J gene TRBJ1-1; D is ambiguous. In germline, CDR1 is SGHRS, CDR2 YFSETQ. V lost 4 bases, J lost 3 bases, and 13 bases lay in between. There are 14 residues in the CDR3.

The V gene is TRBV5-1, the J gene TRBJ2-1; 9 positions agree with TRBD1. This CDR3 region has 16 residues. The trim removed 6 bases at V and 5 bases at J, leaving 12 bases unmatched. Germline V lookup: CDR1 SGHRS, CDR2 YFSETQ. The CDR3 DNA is TGCGCCAGCAACGGAGGGACAGGGTCTGGGCACAATGAGCAGTTCTTC. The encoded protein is CASNGGTGSGHNEQFF.

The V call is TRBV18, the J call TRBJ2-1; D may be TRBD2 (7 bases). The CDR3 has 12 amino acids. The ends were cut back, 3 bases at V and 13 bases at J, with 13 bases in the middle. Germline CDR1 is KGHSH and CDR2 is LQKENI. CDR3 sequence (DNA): TGTGCCAGCTCACCTCCGGGGGGCCGCCAGTTCTTC. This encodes CASSPPGGRQFF.

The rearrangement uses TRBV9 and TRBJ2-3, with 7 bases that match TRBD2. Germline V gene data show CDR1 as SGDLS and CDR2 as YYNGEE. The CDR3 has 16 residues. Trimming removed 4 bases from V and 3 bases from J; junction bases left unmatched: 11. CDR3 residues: CASSPRPGGGTDTQYF. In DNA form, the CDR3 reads TGTGCCAGCAGCCCCCGCCCGGGGGGAGGGACAGATACGCAGTATTTT.

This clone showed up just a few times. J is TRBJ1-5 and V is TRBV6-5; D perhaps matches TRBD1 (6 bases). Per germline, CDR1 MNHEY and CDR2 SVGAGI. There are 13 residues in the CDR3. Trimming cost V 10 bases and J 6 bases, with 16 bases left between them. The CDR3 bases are TGTGCCACGGGCCAGGGGATAAGTCAGCCCCAGCATTTT. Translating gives CATGQGISQPQHF.

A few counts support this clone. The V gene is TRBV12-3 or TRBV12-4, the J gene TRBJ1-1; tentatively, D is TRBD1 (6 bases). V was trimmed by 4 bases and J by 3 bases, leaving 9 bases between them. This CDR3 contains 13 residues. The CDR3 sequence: CASSSTGYTEAFF. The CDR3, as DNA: TGTGCCAGCAGTTCCACAGGGTACACTGAAGCTTTCTTT.

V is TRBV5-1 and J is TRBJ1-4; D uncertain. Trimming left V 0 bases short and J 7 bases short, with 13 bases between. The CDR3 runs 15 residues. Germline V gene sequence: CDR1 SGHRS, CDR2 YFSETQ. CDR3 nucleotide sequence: TGCGCCAGCAGCTTGGTCGGGAACTCTGGTGAAAAACTGTTTTTT. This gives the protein CASSLVGNSGEKLFF.

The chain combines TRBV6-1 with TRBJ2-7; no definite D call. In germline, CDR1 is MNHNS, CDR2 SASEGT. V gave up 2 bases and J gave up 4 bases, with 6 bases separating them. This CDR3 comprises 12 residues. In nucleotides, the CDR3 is TGTGCCAGCAGTGAAATGAGTTACGAGCAGTACTTC. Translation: CASSEMSYEQYF.

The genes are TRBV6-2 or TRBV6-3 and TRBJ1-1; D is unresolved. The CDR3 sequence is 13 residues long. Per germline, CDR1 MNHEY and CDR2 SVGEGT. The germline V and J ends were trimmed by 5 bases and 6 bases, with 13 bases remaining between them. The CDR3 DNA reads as TGTGCCAGCAGTCTATTGGGGAGGGCTGAAGCTTTCTTT. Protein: CASSLLGRAEAFF.

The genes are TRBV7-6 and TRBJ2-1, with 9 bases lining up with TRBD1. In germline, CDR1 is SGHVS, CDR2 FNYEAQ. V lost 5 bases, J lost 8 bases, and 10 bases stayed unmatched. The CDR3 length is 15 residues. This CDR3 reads CASSPRDRVTYEQFF. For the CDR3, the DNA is TGTGCCAGCAGCCCCCGGGACAGGGTGACATATGAGCAGTTCTTC.